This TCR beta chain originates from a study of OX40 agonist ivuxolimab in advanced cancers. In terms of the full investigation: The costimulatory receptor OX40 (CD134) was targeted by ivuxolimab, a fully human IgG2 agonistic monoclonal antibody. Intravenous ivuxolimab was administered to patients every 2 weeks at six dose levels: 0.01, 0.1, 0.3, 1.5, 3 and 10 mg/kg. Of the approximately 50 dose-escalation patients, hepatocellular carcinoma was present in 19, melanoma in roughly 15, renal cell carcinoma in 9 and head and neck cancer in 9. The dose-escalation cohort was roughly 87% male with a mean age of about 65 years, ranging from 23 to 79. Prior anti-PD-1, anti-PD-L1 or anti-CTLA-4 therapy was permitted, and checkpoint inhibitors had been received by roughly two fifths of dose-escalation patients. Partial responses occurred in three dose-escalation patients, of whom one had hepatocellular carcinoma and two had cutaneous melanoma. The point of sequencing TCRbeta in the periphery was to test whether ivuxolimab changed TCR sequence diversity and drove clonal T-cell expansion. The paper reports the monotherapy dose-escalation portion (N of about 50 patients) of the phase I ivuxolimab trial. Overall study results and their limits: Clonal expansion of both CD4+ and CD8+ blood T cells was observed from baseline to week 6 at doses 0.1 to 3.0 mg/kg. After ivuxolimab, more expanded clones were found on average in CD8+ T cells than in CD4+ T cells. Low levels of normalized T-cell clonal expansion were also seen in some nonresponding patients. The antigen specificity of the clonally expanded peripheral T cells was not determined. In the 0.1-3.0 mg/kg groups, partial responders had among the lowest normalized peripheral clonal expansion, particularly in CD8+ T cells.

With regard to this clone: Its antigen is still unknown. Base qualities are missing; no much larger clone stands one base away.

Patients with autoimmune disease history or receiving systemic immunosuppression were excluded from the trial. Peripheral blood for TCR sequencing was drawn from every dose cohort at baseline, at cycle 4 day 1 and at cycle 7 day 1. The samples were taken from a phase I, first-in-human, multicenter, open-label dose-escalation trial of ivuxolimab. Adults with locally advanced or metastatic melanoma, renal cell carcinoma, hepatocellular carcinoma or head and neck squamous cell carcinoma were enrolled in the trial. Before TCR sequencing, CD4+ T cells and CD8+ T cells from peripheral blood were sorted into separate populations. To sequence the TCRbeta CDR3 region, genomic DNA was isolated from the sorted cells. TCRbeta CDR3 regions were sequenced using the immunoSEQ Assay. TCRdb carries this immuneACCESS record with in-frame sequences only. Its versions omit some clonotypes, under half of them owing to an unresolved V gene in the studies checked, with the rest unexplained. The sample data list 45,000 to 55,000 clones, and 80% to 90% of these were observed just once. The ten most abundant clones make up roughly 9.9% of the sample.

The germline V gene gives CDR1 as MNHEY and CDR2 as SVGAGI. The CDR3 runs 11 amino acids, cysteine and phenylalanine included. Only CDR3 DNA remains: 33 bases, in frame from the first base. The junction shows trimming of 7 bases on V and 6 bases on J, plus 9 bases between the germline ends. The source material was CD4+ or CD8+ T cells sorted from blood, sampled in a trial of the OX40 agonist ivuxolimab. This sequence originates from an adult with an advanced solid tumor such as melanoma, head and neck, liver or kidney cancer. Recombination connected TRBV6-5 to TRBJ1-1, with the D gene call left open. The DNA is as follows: TGTGCCAGCATTAAGGTGGCTGAAGCTTTCTTT. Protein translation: CASIKVAEAFF.